One and the same sample provided the 29 T cell receptor beta chains below, sequenced in a study of blood T cell repertoires in COVID-19. Profiling relied on immunoSEQ multiplex PCR, and the TCRdb table lists in-frame clones only, not all of them. The sample holds around 300,000 clones, approximately 83% seen once. Sequenced: peripheral blood. These TCRs come from a woman in her 70s with acute or convalescent COVID-19.

The CDR3 region is CSVGRADTGELFF. The CDR3 DNA reads TGCAGCGTTGGCAGGGCGGACACCGGGGAGCTGTTTTTT. The chain recombines TRBV29-1 with TRBJ2-2; the D gene is possibly TRBD1 (5 bases). The V gene's germline CDR1 is SQVTM and CDR2 ANQGSEA. Trimming stripped 4 bases from V and 3 bases from J, with 9 bases between. This CDR3 is 13 amino acids long.

CDR3 sequence: CASSLDRSEAFF. Here the CDR3 DNA reads TGCGCCAGCAGCTTGGACAGGTCTGAAGCTTTCTTT. The rearrangement uses TRBV5-1 and TRBJ1-1; D may be TRBD1 (5 bases). Trimming took 0 bases from V and 6 from J, leaving 6 bases between them. Germline CDR1 SGHRS, CDR2 YFSETQ. CDR3 length: 12 residues.

The chain combines TRBV12-3 or TRBV12-4 with TRBJ1-6; D may be TRBD1 (6 bases). The V end lost 6 bases, the J end lost 9 bases, and 12 bases lay between the germline ends. This CDR3 spans 13 amino acids. DNA of the CDR3: TGTGCCAGCAGCAGGGGAGTTGGTTCACCCCTCCACTTT. Translation gives CASSRGVGSPLHF.

The chain is built from TRBV3-1 (or the pseudogene TRBV3-2) and TRBJ1-4; perhaps TRBD1 as D (6 bases). Deletions cut 3 bases from V and 11 bases from J, with 13 bases between. CDR3 length: 13 residues. Germline values: CDR1 LGHDT, CDR2 YNNKEL (reference sequence). DNA for the CDR3: TGTGCCAGCAGCCATGGACAGCGGGACAAACTGTTTTTT. It is translated as CASSHGQRDKLFF.

The CDR3 is CASSRSGGANTGELFF. The CDR3 coding sequence is TGTGCCAGCAGCCGTAGCGGGGGGGCTAATACCGGGGAGCTGTTTTTT. The chain is built from TRBV7-8 and TRBJ2-2; 11 nucleotides agree with TRBD2. Losses at the gene ends were 5 bases for V and 5 bases for J; bases not matched to a gene: 7. The germline V gene encodes CDR1 SGHVS and CDR2 FQNEAQ. The CDR3 loop spans 16 amino acids.

This rearrangement joins TRBV4-1 to TRBJ1-4; 8 nucleotides align to TRBD1. Germline-derived CDR1 and CDR2 are MGHRA and YSYEKL. After removal of 3 bases from V and 3 bases from J, the junction contained 9 bases not matched to a gene. The CDR3 extends over 17 amino acids. The CDR3 here is CASSQGGTGRANEKLFF. CDR3 DNA sequence: TGCGCCAGCAGCCAGGGGGGGACAGGCCGGGCTAATGAAAAACTGTTTTTT.

The CDR3 nucleotides read TGTGCCAGCAGCCAGGCGCGGGAGATCTATGGCTACACCTTC. Its protein product is CASSQAREIYGYTF. The rearrangement uses TRBV14 and TRBJ1-2; no clear D gene. The length of the CDR3 is 14 residues. Looked up from germline, CDR1 is SGHDN and CDR2 is FVKESK. V was clipped by 3 bases and J by 4 bases, with 12 bases between them.

The chain carries TRBV6-6 and TRBJ2-5; D gene unclear. Germline-derived CDR1 and CDR2 are MNHNY and SVGAGI (reference sequence). The CDR3 length is 12 residues. V lost 6 bases and J 2 bases, leaving 7 bases between the germline ends. CDR3 sequence: CASRGNQETQYF. CDR3 bases: TGTGCCAGCAGGGGCAATCAAGAGACCCAGTACTTC.

The chain recombines TRBV12-3 or TRBV12-4 with TRBJ2-5; TRBD2 is a possible D gene (5 bases). The CDR3 consists of 13 residues. Trimming removed 6 bases from V and 0 bases from J, with 8 bases in between. The CDR3 nucleotides read TGTGCCAGCAGGGAGCGGAACCAAGAGACCCAGTACTTC. This encodes CASRERNQETQYF.

The V and J genes are TRBV5-8 and TRBJ1-4; perhaps TRBD1 as D (5 bases). Between the trimmed V and J ends, which lost 4 bases and 1 base, there was a span of 14 bases. The germline CDR1 and CDR2 sequences are SGHTS and YDEGEE. The length of the CDR3 is 16 residues. This CDR3 is CASSPGLLGTNEKLFF. CDR3 DNA sequence: TGTGCCAGCAGCCCAGGGTTGCTGGGAACTAATGAAAAACTGTTTTTT.

The genes are TRBV7-3 and TRBJ2-5; 11 positions agree with TRBD2. CDR1 and CDR2 from the germline V gene are SGHTA and FQGTGA. The CDR3 covers 15 residues. Unmatched junction bases numbered 2, after V lost 5 bases and J lost 0 bases. CDR3 DNA sequence: TGTGCCAGCAGCCCTAGCGGGGGGTACCAAGAGACCCAGTACTTC. It encodes CASSPSGGYQETQYF.

This clone was counted between two and nine times. V usage is TRBV12-3 or TRBV12-4 and J usage is TRBJ1-3; no clear D. This CDR3 is built from 13 residues. V gave up 6 bases and J gave up 4 bases, with 10 bases separating them. CDR3 coding DNA: TGTGCCAGCAGCCGGGGTGGGGGAAACACCATATATTTT. Translation: CASSRGGGNTIYF.

The genes are TRBV7-3 and TRBJ2-6; the D gene is possibly TRBD1 (5 bases). CDR1 and CDR2 from the germline V gene are SGHTA and FQGTGA. The CDR3 length is 15 residues. V dropped 4 bases and J dropped 3 bases, with 10 bases sitting between them. The chain's CDR3 is CASSWGTDGANVLTF. The CDR3, as DNA: TGTGCCAGCAGCTGGGGCACTGATGGGGCCAACGTCCTGACTTTC.

The chain carries TRBV13 and TRBJ2-6; D unresolved. In germline, CDR1 is PRHDT, CDR2 FYEKMQ (reference sequence). V was clipped by 5 bases and J by 2 bases, with 10 bases between them. The CDR3 spans 15 residues. DNA for the CDR3: TGTGCCAGCAGCCGCCGAGTCACTGGGGCCAACGTCCTGACTTTC. This encodes CASSRRVTGANVLTF.

The rearrangement joins TRBV27 to TRBJ2-1, with TRBD1 identical over 8 bases. Per the germline V gene, CDR1 is MNHEY and CDR2 is SMNVEV (reference sequence). The ends lost 6 bases at V and 3 bases at J; junction bases unmatched: 4. This CDR3 has 14 amino acids. The CDR3 spells CASRPGTGYNEQFF. The CDR3 coding sequence is TGTGCCAGCAGACCCGGGACAGGCTACAATGAGCAGTTCTTC.

The chain is built from TRBV4-1 and TRBJ2-7; 9 bases map to TRBD1. The CDR3 sequence is 15 residues long. V shed 2 bases and J 3 bases; nucleotides not matched to a gene: 5. Per the germline V gene, CDR1 is MGHRA and CDR2 is YSYEKL. The CDR3, as DNA: TGCGCCAGCAGCCAAACCAGGACAGGGGACTACGAGCAGTACTTC. This codes for CASSQTRTGDYEQYF.

The V gene is TRBV5-4, the J gene TRBJ1-2; TRBD1 aligns across 10 bases. The germline CDR1 and CDR2 sequences are SGHNT and YYREEE (reference sequence). V dropped 6 bases and J dropped 5; count of bases not matched to a gene: 4. The CDR3 runs 13 residues. The CDR3 loop is CASTGQGVYGYTF. Here the CDR3 DNA reads TGTGCCAGCACCGGACAGGGGGTTTATGGCTACACCTTC.

The chain joins TRBV27 to TRBJ2-6; 8 bases line up with TRBD1. This CDR3 is built from 16 residues. Per the germline V gene, CDR1 is MNHEY and CDR2 is SMNVEV (reference sequence). Trimming removed 6 bases from V and 1 base from J; junction bases left unmatched: 5. The CDR3 here is CASSGQGRSGANVLTF. The CDR3 DNA sequence: TGTGCCAGCAGCGGACAGGGAAGGTCTGGGGCCAACGTCCTGACTTTC.

This chain joins TRBV6-5 and TRBJ1-5; 7 bases fit TRBD1. J lost 2 bases, V lost 10 bases, and 11 bases had no gene match. Germline V gene data show CDR1 as MNHEY and CDR2 as SVGAGI. This CDR3 spans 15 amino acids. The CDR3 is CATMTAGGGNQPQHF. The CDR3 region has the DNA TGTGCCACTATGACGGCAGGGGGTGGCAATCAGCCCCAGCATTTT.

This sequence joins TRBV6-2 or TRBV6-3 and TRBJ2-1; a weak D match, TRBD2 (5 bases). Germline V gives CDR1 MNHEY, CDR2 SVGEGT. This CDR3 region has 15 residues. V was pared by 0 bases and J by 5 bases, with 11 bases between. As DNA, the CDR3 is TGTGCCAGCAGTTACTCGAGACTACCAAACAATGAGCAGTTCTTC. Translating gives CASSYSRLPNNEQFF.

V usage is TRBV10-3 and J usage is TRBJ2-1, with TRBD2 identical over 7 bases. Looked up from germline, CDR1 is ENHRY and CDR2 is SYGVKD. V trimming: 3 bases; J trimming: 0 bases; junction bases outside the gene matches: 14. The CDR3 loop spans 19 amino acids. CDR3 loop: CAISDPVGSGAYSYNEQFF. CDR3 sequence (DNA): TGTGCCATCAGTGACCCCGTAGGGAGCGGGGCCTACTCCTACAATGAGCAGTTCTTC.

The gene calls are TRBV19 and TRBJ2-6; D is perhaps TRBD1 (6 bases). V was cut by 3 bases and J by 0 bases, with 6 bases left in between. The CDR3 contains 15 residues. From germline, CDR1 is LNHDA and CDR2 SQIVND (reference sequence). DNA for the CDR3: TGTGCCAGTAGTATGGACAGCTCTGGGGCCAACGTCCTGACTTTC. This gives the protein CASSMDSSGANVLTF.

Points on this clone: The same CDR3 can be traced to other DNA sequences in this sample. This sequence joins TRBV6-5 and TRBJ1-5; no clear D gene. Looked up from germline, CDR1 is MNHEY and CDR2 is SVGAGI. V gave up 8 bases and J gave up 7 bases, with 15 bases separating them. The CDR3 contains 13 residues. CDR3: CASRWSGKQPQHF. The DNA for the CDR3 is TGTGCCAGCCGTTGGTCGGGGAAACAGCCCCAGCATTTT.

This chain uses TRBV2 with TRBJ2-5; 7 positions agree with TRBD1. V shed 9 bases, J shed 2 bases, and the junction held 6 bases outside the gene matches. Germline V CDR1 and CDR2: SNHLY, FYNNEI. This CDR3 contains 13 residues. This chain's CDR3 is CASSGGQQETQYF. The CDR3 coding sequence is TGTGCCAGTTCAGGGGGACAACAAGAGACCCAGTACTTC.

Worth noting for this clone: A read error may produce the germline difference seen at one junction end. CDR3 coding DNA: TGTGCCAGCAGTGAAGGCGGCACGGATACGCAGTATTTT. The encoded protein is CASSEGGTDTQYF. The chain links TRBV6-1 to TRBJ2-3, with no clear D. Germline CDR1 reads MNHNS; CDR2 reads SASEGT. The CDR3 has 13 residues.

This chain connects TRBV2 to TRBJ2-7; a weak D match, TRBD1 (5 bases). The CDR3 has 12 amino acids. The germline CDR1 and CDR2 sequences are SNHLY and FYNNEI. The V end lost 8 bases, the J end lost 6 bases, and 14 bases lay between the germline ends. The CDR3 DNA is TGTGCCAGCGGGATAGTTAGGGGCGAGCAGTACTTC. As protein: CASGIVRGEQYF.

This chain uses TRBV19 with TRBJ1-6; 7 nucleotides line up with TRBD1. This CDR3 has 16 residues. With V trimmed by 5 bases and J by 5 bases, 9 bases remained unmatched. Germline V gene data show CDR1 as LNHDA and CDR2 as SQIVND (reference sequence). The CDR3 DNA is TGTGCCAGTAGTCTCTCGACAGGGCGTAATAATTCACCCCTCCACTTT. It encodes CASSLSTGRNNSPLHF.

The J gene is TRBJ2-1, the V gene TRBV2; D uncertain. In germline, CDR1 is SNHLY, CDR2 FYNNEI. V was cut by 9 bases and J by 3 bases, with 15 bases left in between. The CDR3 totals 14 residues. CDR3 region: CASLPRTVYNEQFF. DNA for the CDR3: TGTGCCAGTCTCCCCCGAACGGTCTACAATGAGCAGTTCTTC.

The rearrangement links TRBV6-4 to TRBJ2-3, with TRBD2 identical over 7 bases. The CDR3 covers 13 residues. Losses at the gene ends were 5 bases for V and 5 bases for J; bases not matched to a gene: 4. CDR1 MRHNA and CDR2 SNTAGT come from the germline V gene. The DNA for the CDR3 is TGTGCCAGCAGTTACGGGGAGGGAGATACGCAGTATTTT. It encodes CASSYGEGDTQYF.